This TCR beta chain derives from a study of blood T cells in healthy people across ages. Study overall: About one barcoded beta molecule was captured per two T cells (by template switching).

Germline loops: CDR1 SQVTM, CDR2 ANQGSEA. This CDR3 contains 12 residues. Trimming left V 1 base short and J 6 bases short, with 10 bases between. PCR was performed a second time for about 6 to 11 cycles using a sample-barcoded 5' primer and a J-beta primer mix. TCRdb passed the 5' RACE reads through MiXCR, listing each CDR3 protein once. The sample consists of approximately 1.5 million distinct CDR3 sequences, 40% to 45% of them appearing once. At least ten counts were recorded for this clonotype. PBMCs were isolated at a quantity of at least 6 million per sample. This receptor was obtained from a woman younger than 30 in good health. The V and J genes are TRBV29-1 and TRBJ2-7, with D unclear. Sequencing used blood. The CDR3: CSVEVRPSEQYF. The CDR3 DNA is TGCAGCGTTGAAGTCCGACCGTCCGAGCAGTACTTC.